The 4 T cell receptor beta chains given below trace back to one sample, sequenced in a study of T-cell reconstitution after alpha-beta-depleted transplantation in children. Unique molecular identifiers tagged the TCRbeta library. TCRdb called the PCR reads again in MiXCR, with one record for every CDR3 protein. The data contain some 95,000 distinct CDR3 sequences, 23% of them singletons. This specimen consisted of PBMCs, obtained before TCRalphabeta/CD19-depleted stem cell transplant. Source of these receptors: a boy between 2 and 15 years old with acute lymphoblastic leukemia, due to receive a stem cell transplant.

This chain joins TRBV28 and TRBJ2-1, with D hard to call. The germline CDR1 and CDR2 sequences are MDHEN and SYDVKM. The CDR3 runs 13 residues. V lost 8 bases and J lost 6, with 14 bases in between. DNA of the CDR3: TGTGCCAGCTCGAGGTTGAAGGGCAATGAGCAGTTCTTC. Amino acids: CASSRLKGNEQFF.

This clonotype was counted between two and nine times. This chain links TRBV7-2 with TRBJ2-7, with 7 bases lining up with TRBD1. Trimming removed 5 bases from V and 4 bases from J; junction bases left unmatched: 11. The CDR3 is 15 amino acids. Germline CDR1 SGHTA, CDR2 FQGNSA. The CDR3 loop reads CASSRQGNNLYEQYF. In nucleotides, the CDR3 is TGTGCCAGCAGCCGACAGGGAAACAATCTTTACGAGCAGTACTTC. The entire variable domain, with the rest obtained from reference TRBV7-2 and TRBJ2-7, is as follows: GAGVSQSPSNKVTEKGKDVELRCDPISGHTALYWYRQSLGQGLEFLIYFQGNSAPDKSGLPSDRFSAERTGGSVSTLTIQRTQQEDSAVYLCASSRQGNNLYEQYFGPGTRLTVT.

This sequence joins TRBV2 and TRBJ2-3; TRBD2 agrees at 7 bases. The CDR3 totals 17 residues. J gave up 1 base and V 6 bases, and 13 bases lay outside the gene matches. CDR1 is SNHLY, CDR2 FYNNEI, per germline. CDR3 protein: CASRPSGGWGGTDTQYF. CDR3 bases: TGTGCCAGCAGGCCTAGCGGAGGGTGGGGAGGCACAGATACGCAGTATTTT.

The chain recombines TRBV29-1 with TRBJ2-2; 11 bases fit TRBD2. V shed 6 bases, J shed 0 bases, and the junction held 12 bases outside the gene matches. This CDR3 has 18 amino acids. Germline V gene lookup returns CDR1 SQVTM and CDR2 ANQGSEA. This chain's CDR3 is CSVPGTSGGAANTGELFF. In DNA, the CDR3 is TGCAGCGTCCCCGGGACTAGCGGAGGGGCCGCGAACACCGGGGAGCTGTTTTTT.